The T cell receptor (beta chain) under discussion was sequenced for a study of cytomegalovirus exposure and HLA in healthy donors. Study in general: Both the roughly 120 validation repertoires and the approximately 620 first-cohort repertoires used the same platform, as reported by a later analysis. Study findings and constraints: There were 150 to 200 TCR beta chains listed as cytomegalovirus-associated. Most observed TCR sequences were rare, whereas some public TCRs were detected in many donors.

This clone was counted a few times. Its antigen remains unknown. CDR1 is SGHVS, CDR2 FNYEAQ, per germline. This CDR3 contains 13 residues. V lost 1 base, J lost 7 bases, and 3 bases stayed unmatched. The table came from immunoSEQ multiplex PCR; TCRdb's copy has only in-frame clones and leaves some out. This table has 150,000 to 200,000 clones, more than 65% appearing once. The origin of this receptor is a young woman in good health and CMV-seropositive. The sequenced material came from PBMCs. This chain links TRBV7-6 with TRBJ1-1, with TRBD1 matching 7 bases. CDR3 in amino acids: CASSLERGLEAFF. The CDR3 coding sequence is TGTGCCAGCAGCTTAGAGAGGGGGCTTGAAGCTTTCTTT. Complete variable domain (other parts from reference TRBV7-6 and TRBJ1-1): GAGVSQSPRYKVTKRGQDVALRCDPISGHVSLYWYRQALGQGPEFLTYFNYEAQQDKSGLPNDRFSAERPEGSISTLTIQRTEQRDSAMYRCASSLERGLEAFFGQGTRLTVV.